Shown below are 21 T cell receptor beta chains from a single sample sequenced in a study of shared clonotypes between healthy human individuals. TCRdb's copy holds only in-frame clones and misses some; the assay was immunoSEQ multiplex PCR. Of about 2.1 million clones in the sample, 90% to 95% were seen once. Positive CCR7 selection of CD45RO-negative cells yielded the naive CD8 cells, and terminally differentiated effector memory CD45RA+ cells were excluded. Sequencing was carried out using naive CD8+ T cells from PBMCs. The receptor set was obtained from a man between 18 and 35 years old in good health. Some clones in this sample may be carry-over from other donors' samples.

In regard to this clone: The same CDR3 is also encoded by other DNA sequences in this sample. The V gene is TRBV5-8, the J gene TRBJ2-5, with D perhaps being TRBD1 or TRBD2 (5 bases each). Germline V gives CDR1 SGHTS, CDR2 YDEGEE. This CDR3 contains 15 residues. The V and J ends lost 0 bases and 1 base respectively, with 10 bases between them. The CDR3: CASSLGTGTQETQYF. The CDR3 DNA reads TGTGCCAGCAGCTTGGGGACCGGGACCCAAGAGACCCAGTACTTC.

The chain recombines TRBV6-1 with TRBJ2-2; D unclear. The germline V and J ends were trimmed by 3 bases and 2 bases, with 19 bases remaining between them. This CDR3 contains 18 residues. Germline values: CDR1 MNHNS, CDR2 SASEGT. CDR3 amino acids: CASSDPEALPPNTGELFF. In DNA, the CDR3 is TGTGCCAGCAGTGACCCAGAGGCTCTACCCCCCAACACCGGGGAGCTGTTTTTT.

The chain is built from TRBV11-2 and TRBJ2-3, with D perhaps assigned TRBD1 or TRBD2 (5 bases each). Deletions cut 2 bases from V and 5 bases from J, with 14 bases between. The CDR3 sequence is 15 residues long. CDR1 SGHAT and CDR2 FQNNGV come from the germline V gene. CDR3 bases: TGTGCCAGCAGCTTATTTCGGGACCGCCGAGATACGCAGTATTTT. Translation: CASSLFRDRRDTQYF.

This chain links TRBV19 with TRBJ2-4, with D possibly TRBD1 on 6 matching bases. CDR3 length equals 17 residues. The germline V gene encodes CDR1 LNHDA and CDR2 SQIVND (reference sequence). Trimming cost V 5 bases and J 0 bases, with 17 bases left between them. The CDR3 coding sequence is TGTGCCAGTAGTCCCCAACAGGGTACACTAGCCAAAAACATTCAGTACTTC. It encodes CASSPQQGTLAKNIQYF. The full variable domain, its missing parts supplied by reference TRBV19 and TRBJ2-4, is DGGITQSPKYLFRKEGQNVTLSCEQNLNHDAMYWYRQDPGQGLRLIYYSQIVNDFQKGDIAEGYSVSREKKESFPLTVTSAQKNPTAFYLCASSPQQGTLAKNIQYFGAGTRLSVL.

The CDR3 DNA sequence: TGTGCCAGCAAGAATAGCGGCCCCTACAATGAGCAGTTCTTC. Translation gives CASKNSGPYNEQFF. The chain recombines TRBV2 with TRBJ2-1, with D possibly matching TRBD2 (6 bases). The CDR3 extends over 14 amino acids. Trimming removed 7 bases at V and 2 bases at J, with 12 bases between. CDR1 SNHLY and CDR2 FYNNEI come from the germline V gene.

The chain carries TRBV6-1 and TRBJ2-7, with D perhaps given as TRBD1 or TRBD2 (6 bases each). The CDR3 sequence is 17 residues long. V was trimmed by 4 bases and J by 0 bases, leaving 19 bases between them. Germline V gives CDR1 MNHNS, CDR2 SASEGT. CDR3 amino acids: CASSARQVGGGSYEQYF. In DNA form, the CDR3 reads TGTGCCAGCAGTGCTCGACAGGTCGGAGGGGGCTCCTACGAGCAGTACTTC.

The gene calls are TRBV7-2 and TRBJ2-7, with a possible D match to TRBD1 (6 bases). Germline loops: CDR1 SGHTA, CDR2 FQGNSA. The CDR3 spans 13 residues. V gave up 1 base and J gave up 6 bases, with 10 bases separating them. CDR3 amino acids: CASSLDRVGEQYF. The CDR3 DNA reads as TGTGCCAGCAGCTTAGACAGGGTCGGCGAGCAGTACTTC. The entire variable domain, with the rest obtained from reference TRBV7-2 and TRBJ2-7, is as follows: GAGVSQSPSNKVTEKGKDVELRCDPISGHTALYWYRQSLGQGLEFLIYFQGNSAPDKSGLPSDRFSAERTGGSVSTLTIQRTQQEDSAVYLCASSLDRVGEQYFGPGTRLTVT.

In its sample, this clone was seen many times. This chain links TRBV11-2 with TRBJ1-2, with D perhaps matching TRBD1 (5 bases). Trimming shortened V by 5 bases and J by 5 bases, and 12 bases separated the two germline ends. Germline-derived CDR1 and CDR2 are SGHAT and FQNNGV. This CDR3 comprises 13 residues. CDR3 amino acids: CASSPSGKYGYTF. The CDR3 DNA sequence: TGTGCCAGCAGCCCCTCAGGGAAGTATGGCTACACCTTC.

V gene TRBV27 combines with J gene TRBJ2-7, with a weak D call TRBD1 (6 bases). Germline loops: CDR1 MNHEY, CDR2 SMNVEV (reference sequence). Trimming removed 8 bases from V and 4 bases from J, with 24 bases in between. The CDR3 extends over 16 amino acids. In DNA form, the CDR3 reads TGTGCCAGCGCGTTGATTCCAGGGGTGTTAATGTACGAGCAGTACTTC. Its translation is CASALIPGVLMYEQYF.

V usage is TRBV7-9 and J usage is TRBJ2-7, with D perhaps matching TRBD1 (6 bases). V gave up 0 bases and J gave up 0 bases, with 12 bases separating them. Germline CDR1 and CDR2: SEHNR and FQNEAQ (reference sequence). This CDR3 comprises 16 residues. CDR3 DNA sequence: TGTGCCAGCAGCTTAGCGGGACAAAGTATCTCCTACGAGCAGTACTTC. It specifies CASSLAGQSISYEQYF.

In DNA form, the CDR3 reads TGTGCCAGCAGTGACGGGTTCGAGCAGTACTTC. Translated: CASSDGFEQYF. This chain joins TRBV27 and TRBJ2-7; D gene ambiguous. This CDR3 is 11 amino acids long. The germline V gene encodes CDR1 MNHEY and CDR2 SMNVEV (reference sequence). V shed 5 bases and J shed 6 bases, with 8 bases lying between them.

The genes are TRBV7-9 and TRBJ2-7; D is perhaps TRBD1 or TRBD2 (5 bases each). V was trimmed by 3 bases and J by 4 bases, leaving 16 bases between them. Germline V CDR1 and CDR2: SEHNR, FQNEAQ (reference sequence). The CDR3 contains 15 residues. CDR3 sequence reads: CASSFGGRVGYEQYF. CDR3 bases: TGTGCCAGCAGCTTCGGAGGCAGGGTCGGATACGAGCAGTACTTC.

J is TRBJ1-1 and V is TRBV10-3; D is perhaps TRBD1 (6 bases). The ends were cut back, 1 base at V and 2 bases at J, with 17 bases in the middle. CDR1 is ENHRY and CDR2 is SYGVKD in the germline V gene. CDR3 length equals 17 residues. The CDR3 loop reads CAISEWDSTGLNTEAFF. The CDR3 bases are TGTGCCATCAGTGAGTGGGATTCGACAGGATTAAACACTGAAGCTTTCTTT.

The J gene is TRBJ2-7, the V gene TRBV15, with a possible D match to TRBD2 (5 bases). The CDR3 extends over 19 amino acids. V was pared by 0 bases and J by 4 bases, with 25 bases between. In germline, CDR1 is LNHNV, CDR2 YYDKDF (reference sequence). The CDR3 bases are TGTGCCACCAGCAGAGATTGGCATACTAGTCACGGTGTGTTATACGAGCAGTACTTC. As protein: CATSRDWHTSHGVLYEQYF. The entire variable domain, with the rest obtained from reference TRBV15 and TRBJ2-7, is as follows: DAMVIQNPRYQVTQFGKPVTLSCSQTLNHNVMYWYQQKSSQAPKLLFHYYDKDFNNEADTPDNFQSRRPNTSFCFLDIRSPGLGDTAMYLCATSRDWHTSHGVLYEQYFGPGTRLTVT.

In this sample, this clone turned up a few times. The chain has TRBV6-5 and TRBJ1-1; D not certain. CDR1 MNHEY and CDR2 SVGAGI come from the germline V gene. Trimming took off 6 bases at V and 8 bases at J, with 19 bases between the two ends. The CDR3 has 14 residues. The CDR3 loop reads CASRTEGLKVEAFF. The CDR3 DNA sequence: TGTGCCAGCAGGACGGAGGGATTAAAGGTAGAAGCTTTCTTT.

Regarding this clone: Other DNA sequences of this sample code for an identical CDR3. This chain uses TRBV27 with TRBJ2-7, with 9 bases identical to TRBD1. CDR3 size: 14 residues. Per germline, CDR1 MNHEY and CDR2 SMNVEV (reference sequence). J lost 4 bases, V lost 4 bases, and 5 bases had no gene match. For the CDR3, the DNA is TGTGCCAGCAGTTCCATTGGACAGGGGTACGAGCAGTACTTC. Encoded protein: CASSSIGQGYEQYF.

CDR3 loop: CASSKGLTTGELFF. In DNA form, the CDR3 reads TGTGCCAGTAGTAAGGGACTCACCACCGGGGAGCTGTTTTTT. The chain carries TRBV19 and TRBJ2-2; D might be TRBD2 (6 bases). V was pared by 4 bases and J by 4 bases, with 10 bases between. The germline V gene has CDR1 LNHDA and CDR2 SQIVND (reference sequence). CDR3 size: 14 residues.

The J gene is TRBJ1-4, the V gene TRBV6-4, with no clear D. The CDR3 has 13 residues. Germline CDR1 and CDR2: MRHNA and SNTAGT. Trimming cost V 2 bases and J 6 bases, with 7 bases left between them. The CDR3 DNA is TGTGCCAGCAGTGACCTCCAGGATGAAAAACTGTTTTTT. Translation: CASSDLQDEKLFF.

The chain combines TRBV25-1 with TRBJ2-5; D unresolved. There are 12 residues in the CDR3. The V gene lost 5 bases and the J gene lost 2 bases, with 6 bases spanning the gap. The germline CDR1 and CDR2 sequences are MGHDK and SYGVNS. CDR3: CASSSAQETQYF. The CDR3 DNA reads TGTGCCAGCAGTTCGGCTCAAGAGACCCAGTACTTC.

The chain carries TRBV9 and TRBJ2-1; 7 bases fit TRBD2. The CDR3 has 14 residues. Unmatched junction bases numbered 11, after V lost 6 bases and J lost 8 bases. The germline CDR1 and CDR2 sequences are SGDLS and YYNGEE. CDR3 amino acids: CASTREGRPDEQFF. Here the CDR3 DNA reads TGTGCCAGCACGAGGGAGGGCCGGCCGGATGAGCAGTTCTTC.

The chain is built from TRBV25-1 and TRBJ2-4; D perhaps matches TRBD2 (6 bases). CDR1 and CDR2 from the germline V gene are MGHDK and SYGVNS. The V end was cut by 7 bases, the J end by 10 bases, with 11 bases between. There are 11 residues in the CDR3. The CDR3 sequence: CASINGGIQYF. The DNA for the CDR3 is TGTGCCAGCATCAATGGAGGGATTCAGTACTTC. Drawing the rest from reference TRBV25-1 and TRBJ2-4, the complete variable domain is EADIYQTPRYLVIGTGKKITLECSQTMGHDKMYWYQQDPGMELHLIHYSYGVNSTEKGDLSSESTVSRIRTEHFPLTLESARPSHTSQYLCASINGGIQYFGAGTRLSVL.